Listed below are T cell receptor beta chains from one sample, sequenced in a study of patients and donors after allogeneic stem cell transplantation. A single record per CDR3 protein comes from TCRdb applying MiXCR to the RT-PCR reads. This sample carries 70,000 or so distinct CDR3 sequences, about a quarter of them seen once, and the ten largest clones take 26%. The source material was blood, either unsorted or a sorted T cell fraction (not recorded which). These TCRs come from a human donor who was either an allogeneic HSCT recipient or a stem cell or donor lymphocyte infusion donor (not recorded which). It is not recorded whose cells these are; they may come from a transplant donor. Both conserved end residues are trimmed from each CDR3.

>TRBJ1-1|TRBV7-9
ASSFGTANPNTEAF
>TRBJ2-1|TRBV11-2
ASSLQGARDNEQF
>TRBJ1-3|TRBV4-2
ASSPEDRNGNTIY
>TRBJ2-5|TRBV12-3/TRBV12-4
ASSLNAGRETQY
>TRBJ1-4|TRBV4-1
ASSQVPPPGRGEKLF
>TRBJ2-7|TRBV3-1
ASRTSGTSGAHHPYEQY
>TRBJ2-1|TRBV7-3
ASTPPGQGAYNEQF
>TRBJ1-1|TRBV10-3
AISESGQTDTEAF
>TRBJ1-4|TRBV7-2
ASSPRGSNEKLF
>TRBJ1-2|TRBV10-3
AISRDRNYGYT
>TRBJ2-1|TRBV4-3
ASSQDDNEQF
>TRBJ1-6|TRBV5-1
ASSLRQGTWNSPLH
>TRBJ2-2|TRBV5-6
ASSLAWTGELF